The 6 T cell receptor beta chains in this list originate from one sample, sequenced in a study of blood T cells in healthy people across ages. PCR was performed a second time for 7 to 11 cycles using a sample-barcoded 5' primer and a J-beta primer mix. TCRdb ran MiXCR on the 5' RACE reads and lists one entry per CDR3 protein. The sample holds about 580,000 distinct CDR3 sequences, roughly 43% seen once. Sequences were obtained from blood. All receptors come from a man older than 75 in good health.

The rearrangement joins TRBV6-2 or TRBV6-3 to TRBJ1-1, with D maybe TRBD1 (6 bases). CDR1 and CDR2 from the germline V gene are MNHEY and SVGEGT. V was clipped by 2 bases and J by 6 bases, with 10 bases between them. The CDR3 sequence is 13 residues long. Here the CDR3 DNA reads TGTGCCAGCAGTTACCGGGACAAATCTGAAGCTTTCTTT. Translation gives CASSYRDKSEAFF.

Regarding this clonotype: One end of the junction does not line up with germline, which may come from a read error. The genes are TRBV6-6 and TRBJ2-1; D is undetermined. CDR1 is MNHNY and CDR2 is SVGAGI in the germline V gene (reference sequence). The CDR3 covers 10 residues. The DNA of the CDR3 is TGTGCCAGCAGTTACGATGAGCGGTTCTTC. This codes for CASSYDERFF.

The J gene is TRBJ1-6, the V gene TRBV7-6, with 7 bases matching TRBD1. Germline V CDR1 and CDR2: SGHVS, FNYEAQ. The CDR3 sequence is 15 residues long. Trimming cost V 5 bases and J 6 bases; bases outside gene matches: 7. Here the CDR3 reads CASSQRQGGNSPLHF. The DNA for the CDR3 is TGTGCCAGCAGCCAGAGACAGGGAGGTAATTCACCCCTCCACTTT. The full variable domain, rest sourced from reference TRBV7-6 and TRBJ1-6, is GAGVSQSPRYKVTKRGQDVALRCDPISGHVSLYWYRQALGQGPEFLTYFNYEAQQDKSGLPNDRFSAERPEGSISTLTIQRTEQRDSAMYRCASSQRQGGNSPLHFGNGTRLTVT.

The chain recombines TRBV29-1 with TRBJ1-2; 8 nucleotides line up with TRBD1. The CDR3 runs 14 residues. Losses at the gene ends were 0 bases for V and 4 bases for J; bases not matched to a gene: 4. Germline V gives CDR1 SQVTM, CDR2 ANQGSEA. The CDR3 loop reads CSVEEDRVRYGYTF. CDR3 DNA: TGCAGCGTTGAAGAGGACAGGGTACGCTATGGCTACACCTTC.

This clonotype showed up just a few times. The V call is TRBV9, the J call TRBJ2-5, with 9 bases identical to TRBD2. The germline V gene encodes CDR1 SGDLS and CDR2 YYNGEE. This CDR3 has 16 residues. The ends lost 0 bases at V and 4 bases at J; junction bases unmatched: 7. CDR3 in DNA: TGTGCCAGCAGCGTAGCTCTGTTGACTAGCGGAGAGACCCAGTACTTC. This codes for CASSVALLTSGETQYF.

This clonotype came up many times. A much larger clone sits a single nucleotide away, making a read error possible. The rearrangement uses TRBV6-5 and TRBJ2-7, with unresolved D. Trimming cost V 2 bases and J 7 bases, with 12 bases left between them. The CDR3 loop spans 13 amino acids. Germline lookup yields CDR1 MNHEY and CDR2 SVGAGI. CDR3 in DNA: TGTGCCAGCAGTTACAGGGTAGACAATGAGCAGTACTTC. Translating gives CASSYRVDNEQYF.